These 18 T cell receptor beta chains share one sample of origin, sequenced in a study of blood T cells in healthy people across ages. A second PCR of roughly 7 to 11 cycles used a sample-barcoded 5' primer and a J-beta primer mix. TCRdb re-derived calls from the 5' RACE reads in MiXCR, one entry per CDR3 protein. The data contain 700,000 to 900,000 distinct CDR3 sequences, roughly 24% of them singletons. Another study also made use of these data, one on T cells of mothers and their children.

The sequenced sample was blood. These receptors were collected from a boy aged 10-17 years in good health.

CDR3 sequence (DNA): TGTGCCAGCAGCCAAGCCTCTGAAGAGACCCAGTACTTC. It codes for CASSQASEETQYF. The chain uses TRBV14 and TRBJ2-5; D gene uncertain. The CDR3 is made up of 13 amino acids. Germline values: CDR1 SGHDN, CDR2 FVKESK. V gave up 1 base and J gave up 3 bases, with 6 bases separating them.

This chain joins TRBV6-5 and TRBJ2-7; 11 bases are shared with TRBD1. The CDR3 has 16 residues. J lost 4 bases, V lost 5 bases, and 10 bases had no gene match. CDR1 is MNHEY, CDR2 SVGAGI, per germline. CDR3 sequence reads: CASSHRDRGNGYEQYF. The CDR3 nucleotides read TGTGCCAGCAGTCACCGGGACAGGGGGAACGGTTACGAGCAGTACTTC.

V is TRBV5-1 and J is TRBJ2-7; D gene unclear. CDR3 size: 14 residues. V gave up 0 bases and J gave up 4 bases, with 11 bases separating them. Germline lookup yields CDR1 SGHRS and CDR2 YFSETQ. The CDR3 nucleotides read TGCGCCAGCAGCTTGGAGGCAGTACGGTACGAGCAGTACTTC. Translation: CASSLEAVRYEQYF.

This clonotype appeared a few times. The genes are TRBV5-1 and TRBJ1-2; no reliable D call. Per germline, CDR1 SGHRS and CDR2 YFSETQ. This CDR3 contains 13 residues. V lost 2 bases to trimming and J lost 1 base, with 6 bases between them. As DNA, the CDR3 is TGCGCCAGCAGCTTTGAGTATAACTATGGCTACACCTTC. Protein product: CASSFEYNYGYTF.

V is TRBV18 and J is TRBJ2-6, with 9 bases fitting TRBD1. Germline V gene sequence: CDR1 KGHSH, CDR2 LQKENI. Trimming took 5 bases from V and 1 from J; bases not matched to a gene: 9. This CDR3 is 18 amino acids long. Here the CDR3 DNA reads TGTGCCAGCTCATTCGGCGGGACAGGGCTATCTGGGGCCAACGTCCTGACTTTC. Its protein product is CASSFGGTGLSGANVLTF.

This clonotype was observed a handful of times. CDR3 nucleotide sequence: TGCAGTGCCTTCGGACAGGGGGCCTACGAGCAGTACTTC. Amino acid sequence: CSAFGQGAYEQYF. The chain combines TRBV20-1 with TRBJ2-7, with TRBD1 identical over 10 bases. The CDR3 spans 13 residues. J lost 2 bases, V lost 6 bases, and 4 bases had no gene match. The V gene's germline CDR1 is DFQATT and CDR2 SNEGSKA (reference sequence).

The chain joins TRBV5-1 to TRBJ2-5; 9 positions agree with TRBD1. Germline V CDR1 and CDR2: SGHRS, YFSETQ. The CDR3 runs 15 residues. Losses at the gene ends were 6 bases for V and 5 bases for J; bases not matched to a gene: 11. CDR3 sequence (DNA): TGCGCCAGCACCACCGGGACAGGGCGGGTTGAGACCCAGTACTTC. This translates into CASTTGTGRVETQYF.

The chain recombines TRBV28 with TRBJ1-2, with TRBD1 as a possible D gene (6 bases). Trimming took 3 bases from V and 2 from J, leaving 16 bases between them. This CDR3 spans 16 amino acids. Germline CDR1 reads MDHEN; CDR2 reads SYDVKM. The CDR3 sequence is CASSFSGGRMNYGYTF. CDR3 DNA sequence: TGTGCCAGCAGTTTTAGCGGGGGCCGGATGAACTATGGCTACACCTTC.

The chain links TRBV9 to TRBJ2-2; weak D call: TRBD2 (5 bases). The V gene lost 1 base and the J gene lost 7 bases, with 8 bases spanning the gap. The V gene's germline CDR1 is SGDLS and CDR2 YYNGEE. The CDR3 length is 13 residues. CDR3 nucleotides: TGTGCCAGCAGCGTAAGCGGTAGCGGGGAGCTGTTTTTT. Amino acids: CASSVSGSGELFF.

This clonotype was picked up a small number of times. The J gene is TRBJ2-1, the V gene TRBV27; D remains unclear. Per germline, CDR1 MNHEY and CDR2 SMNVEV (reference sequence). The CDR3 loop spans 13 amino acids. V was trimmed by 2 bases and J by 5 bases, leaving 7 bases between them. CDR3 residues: CASSLLLDNEQFF. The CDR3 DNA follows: TGTGCCAGCAGTTTACTGCTAGACAATGAGCAGTTCTTC.

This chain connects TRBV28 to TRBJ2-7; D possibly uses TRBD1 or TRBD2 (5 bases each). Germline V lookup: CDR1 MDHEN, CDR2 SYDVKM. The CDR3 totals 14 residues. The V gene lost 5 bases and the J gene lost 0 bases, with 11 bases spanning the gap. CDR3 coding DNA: TGTGCCAGCAGTGATTCCGGGGCCTCCTACGAGCAGTACTTC. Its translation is CASSDSGASYEQYF.

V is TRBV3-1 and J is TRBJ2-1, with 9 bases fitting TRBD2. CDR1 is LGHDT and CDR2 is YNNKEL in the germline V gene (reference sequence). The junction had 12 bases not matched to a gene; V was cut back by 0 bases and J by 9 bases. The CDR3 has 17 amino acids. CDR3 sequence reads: CASSQEWGGGASGEQFF. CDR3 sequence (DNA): TGTGCCAGCAGCCAAGAGTGGGGCGGGGGGGCCTCGGGTGAGCAGTTCTTC.

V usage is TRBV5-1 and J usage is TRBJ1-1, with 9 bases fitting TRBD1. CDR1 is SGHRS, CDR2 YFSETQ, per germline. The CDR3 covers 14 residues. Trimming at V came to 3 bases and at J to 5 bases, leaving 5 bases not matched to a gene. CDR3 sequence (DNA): TGCGCCAGCAGCTGTGACAGGGGGAGTACTGAAGCTTTCTTT. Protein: CASSCDRGSTEAFF.

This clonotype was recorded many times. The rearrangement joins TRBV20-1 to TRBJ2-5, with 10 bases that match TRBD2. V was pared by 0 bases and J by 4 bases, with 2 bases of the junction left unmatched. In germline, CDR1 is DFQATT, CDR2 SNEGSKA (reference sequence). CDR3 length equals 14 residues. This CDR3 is CSARELAGRETQYF. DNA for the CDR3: TGCAGTGCTAGAGAACTAGCGGGGCGAGAGACCCAGTACTTC.

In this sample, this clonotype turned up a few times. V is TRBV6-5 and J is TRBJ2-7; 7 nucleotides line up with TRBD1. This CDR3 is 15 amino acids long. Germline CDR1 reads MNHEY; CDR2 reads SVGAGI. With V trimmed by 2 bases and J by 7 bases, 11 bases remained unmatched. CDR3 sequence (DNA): TGTGCCAGCAGTTACGGGGTCCAGGGGGAAGGAGAGCAGTACTTC. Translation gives CASSYGVQGEGEQYF.

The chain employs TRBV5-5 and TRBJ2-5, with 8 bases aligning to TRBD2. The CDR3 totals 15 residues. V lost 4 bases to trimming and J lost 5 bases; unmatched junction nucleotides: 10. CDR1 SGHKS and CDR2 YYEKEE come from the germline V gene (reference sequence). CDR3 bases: TGTGCCAGCAGCCTTCGGGGGGGGATCGTGGAGACCCAGTACTTC. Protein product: CASSLRGGIVETQYF. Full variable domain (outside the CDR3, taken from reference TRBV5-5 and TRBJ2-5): DAGVTQSPTHLIKTRGQQVTLRCSPISGHKSVSWYQQVLGQGPQFIFQYYEKEERGRGNFPDRFSARQFPNYSSELNVNALLLGDSALYLCASSLRGGIVETQYFGPGTRLLVL.

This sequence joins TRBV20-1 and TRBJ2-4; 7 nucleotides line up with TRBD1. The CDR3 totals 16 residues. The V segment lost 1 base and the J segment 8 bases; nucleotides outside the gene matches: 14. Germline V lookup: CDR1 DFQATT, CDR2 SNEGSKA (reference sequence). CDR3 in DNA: TGCAGTGCTAGAGCAGACAGGGTGGGGTTTGAGGACATTCAGTACTTC. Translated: CSARADRVGFEDIQYF.

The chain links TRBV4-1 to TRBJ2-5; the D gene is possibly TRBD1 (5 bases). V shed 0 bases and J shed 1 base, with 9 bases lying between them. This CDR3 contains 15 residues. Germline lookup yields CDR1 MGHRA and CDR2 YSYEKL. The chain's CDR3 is CASSQDWTLQETQYF. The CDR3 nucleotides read TGCGCCAGCAGCCAAGATTGGACACTCCAAGAGACCCAGTACTTC.